This TCR beta chain was documented in a study of blood T cell repertoires in COVID-19. Looking at the study overall: Acute and convalescent COVID-19 samples came from the United States, Italy and Spain. The analysed material was cDNA or gDNA that came from T cells, B-cell-depleted T cells, or PBMCs.

V was clipped by 2 bases and J by 6 bases, with 16 bases between them. CDR3 length: 15 residues. Germline V gives CDR1 GTSNPN, CDR2 SVGIG (reference sequence). Assay: immunoSEQ multiplex PCR; the TCRdb copy retains only in-frame clones and omits some. The sample comprises under 250,000 clones, 92% of which are singletons, and 0.82% rests with the top ten. The chain couples TRBV30 to TRBJ1-4, with unresolved D. The clonotype originates from a man aged 60-69 years with COVID-19, enrolled during active disease. Source material: peripheral blood. Here the CDR3 reads CAWSFPGFRDEKLFF. The CDR3 DNA sequence: TGTGCCTGGAGTTTCCCGGGGTTTAGGGATGAAAAACTGTTTTTT.